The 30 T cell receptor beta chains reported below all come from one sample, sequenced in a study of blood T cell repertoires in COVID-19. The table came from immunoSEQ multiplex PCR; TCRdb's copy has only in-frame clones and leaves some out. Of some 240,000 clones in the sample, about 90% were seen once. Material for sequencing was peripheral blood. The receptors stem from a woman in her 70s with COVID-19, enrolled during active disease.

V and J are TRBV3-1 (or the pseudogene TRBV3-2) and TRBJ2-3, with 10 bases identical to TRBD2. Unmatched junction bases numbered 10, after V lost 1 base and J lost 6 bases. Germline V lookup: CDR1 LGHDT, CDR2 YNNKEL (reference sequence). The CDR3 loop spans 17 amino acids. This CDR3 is CASSQGQLAGYPDTQYF. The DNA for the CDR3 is TGTGCCAGCAGCCAAGGTCAACTAGCGGGATACCCCGATACGCAGTATTTT.

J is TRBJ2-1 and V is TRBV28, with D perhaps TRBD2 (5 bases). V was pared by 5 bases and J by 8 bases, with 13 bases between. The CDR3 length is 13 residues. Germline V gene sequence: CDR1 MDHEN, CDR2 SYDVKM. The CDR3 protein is CASSLAGVDEQFF. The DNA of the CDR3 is TGTGCCAGCAGTCTAGCCGGGGTCGATGAGCAGTTCTTC.

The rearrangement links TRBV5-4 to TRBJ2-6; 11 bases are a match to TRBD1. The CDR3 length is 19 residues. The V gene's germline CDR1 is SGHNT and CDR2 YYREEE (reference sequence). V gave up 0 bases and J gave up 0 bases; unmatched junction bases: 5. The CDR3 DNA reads TGTGCCAGCAGCTTGGGGGGACAGGGGGTGATCTCTGGGGCCAACGTCCTGACTTTC. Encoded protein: CASSLGGQGVISGANVLTF.

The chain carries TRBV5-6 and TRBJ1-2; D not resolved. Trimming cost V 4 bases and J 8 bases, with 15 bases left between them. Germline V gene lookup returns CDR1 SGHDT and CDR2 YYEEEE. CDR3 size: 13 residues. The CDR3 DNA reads TGTGCCAGCAGCCGGTTGGCAGAGACAGGCTACACCTTC. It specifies CASSRLAETGYTF.

CDR3 bases: TGTGCCAGCAGCCAACAACAGGGCACCGGGGAGCTGTTTTTT. Protein: CASSQQQGTGELFF. V and J are TRBV14 and TRBJ2-2; a weak D match, TRBD1 (6 bases). The V end lost 2 bases, the J end lost 4 bases, and 8 bases lay between the germline ends. Germline CDR1 reads SGHDN; CDR2 reads FVKESK. The CDR3 is made up of 14 amino acids.

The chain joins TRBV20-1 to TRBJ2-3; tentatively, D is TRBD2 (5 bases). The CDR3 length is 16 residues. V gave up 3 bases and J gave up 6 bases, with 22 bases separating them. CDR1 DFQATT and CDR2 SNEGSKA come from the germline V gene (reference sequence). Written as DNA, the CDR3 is TGCAGTGCTAGTTTGTCATCAAGCGGCCCACACGATACGCAGTATTTT. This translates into CSASLSSSGPHDTQYF.

The CDR3: CSASELAGGVHEQYF. Written as DNA, the CDR3 is TGCAGTGCTAGTGAACTAGCGGGAGGGGTACACGAGCAGTACTTC. The V and J genes are TRBV20-1 and TRBJ2-7, with TRBD2 matching over 13 bases. The CDR3 covers 15 residues. CDR1 and CDR2 (germline): DFQATT, SNEGSKA (reference sequence). J lost 5 bases, V lost 3 bases, and 7 bases had no gene match.

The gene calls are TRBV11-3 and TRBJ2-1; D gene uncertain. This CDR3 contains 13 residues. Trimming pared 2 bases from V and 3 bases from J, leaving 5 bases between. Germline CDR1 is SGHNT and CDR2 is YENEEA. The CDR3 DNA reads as TGTGCCAGCAGCTTAAACAGCTACAATGAGCAGTTCTTC. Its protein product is CASSLNSYNEQFF.

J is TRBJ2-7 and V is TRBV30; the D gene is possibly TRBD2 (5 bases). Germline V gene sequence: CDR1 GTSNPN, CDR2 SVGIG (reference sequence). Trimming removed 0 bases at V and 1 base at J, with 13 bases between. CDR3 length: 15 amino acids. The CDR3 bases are TGTGCCTGGAGTGTACTATCTAGCTGGTCCTACGAGCAGTACTTC. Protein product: CAWSVLSSWSYEQYF.

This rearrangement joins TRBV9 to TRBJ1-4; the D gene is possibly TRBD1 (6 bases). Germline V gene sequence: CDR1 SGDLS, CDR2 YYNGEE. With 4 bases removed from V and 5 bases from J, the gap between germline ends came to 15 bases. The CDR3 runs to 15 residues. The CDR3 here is CASSPSDRYNEKLFF. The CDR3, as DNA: TGTGCCAGCAGCCCCTCAGACAGGTACAATGAAAAACTGTTTTTT.

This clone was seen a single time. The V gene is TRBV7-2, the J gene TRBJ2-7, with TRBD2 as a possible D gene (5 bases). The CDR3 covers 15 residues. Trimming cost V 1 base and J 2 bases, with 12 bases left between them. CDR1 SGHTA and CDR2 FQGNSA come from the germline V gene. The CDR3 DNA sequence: TGTGCCAGCAGCTTAGACTCCGGGGATCCCTACGAGCAGTACTTC. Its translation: CASSLDSGDPYEQYF. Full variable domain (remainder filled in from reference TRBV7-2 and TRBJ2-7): GAGVSQSPSNKVTEKGKDVELRCDPISGHTALYWYRQSLGQGLEFLIYFQGNSAPDKSGLPSDRFSAERTGGSVSTLTIQRTQQEDSAVYLCASSLDSGDPYEQYFGPGTRLTVT.

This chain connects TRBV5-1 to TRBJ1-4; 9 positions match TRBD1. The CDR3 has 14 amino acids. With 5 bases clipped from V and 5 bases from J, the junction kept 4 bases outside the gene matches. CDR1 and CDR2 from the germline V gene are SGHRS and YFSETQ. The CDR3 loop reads CASRAGTGNEKLFF. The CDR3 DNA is TGCGCCAGCAGAGCCGGGACAGGGAATGAAAAACTGTTTTTT.

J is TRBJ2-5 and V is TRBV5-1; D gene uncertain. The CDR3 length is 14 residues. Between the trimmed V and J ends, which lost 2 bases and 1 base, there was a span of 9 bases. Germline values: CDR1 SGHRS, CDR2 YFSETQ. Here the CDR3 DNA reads TGCGCCAGCAGCTTTACAGATTCCCAAGAGACCCAGTACTTC. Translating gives CASSFTDSQETQYF.

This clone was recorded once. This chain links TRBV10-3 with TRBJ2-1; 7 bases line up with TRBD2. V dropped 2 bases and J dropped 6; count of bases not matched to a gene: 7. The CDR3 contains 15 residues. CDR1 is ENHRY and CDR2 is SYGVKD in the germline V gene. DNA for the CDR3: TGTGCCATCAGTGAGATGGCGGGAGTGGGCAATGAGCAGTTCTTC. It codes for CAISEMAGVGNEQFF.

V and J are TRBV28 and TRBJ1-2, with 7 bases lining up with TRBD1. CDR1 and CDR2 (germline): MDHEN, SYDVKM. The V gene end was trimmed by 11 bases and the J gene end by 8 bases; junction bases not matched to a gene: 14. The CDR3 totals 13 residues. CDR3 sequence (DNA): TGTGCCGCGTATGCCTCAGGGGGTCGGGGCTACACCTTC. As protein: CAAYASGGRGYTF.

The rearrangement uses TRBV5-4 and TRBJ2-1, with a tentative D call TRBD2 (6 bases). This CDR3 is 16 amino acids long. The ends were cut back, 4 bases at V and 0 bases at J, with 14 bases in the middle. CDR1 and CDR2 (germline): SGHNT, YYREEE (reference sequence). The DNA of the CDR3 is TGTGCCAGCAGCCCCCTAGCGCCAACCTCCTACAATGAGCAGTTCTTC. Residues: CASSPLAPTSYNEQFF.

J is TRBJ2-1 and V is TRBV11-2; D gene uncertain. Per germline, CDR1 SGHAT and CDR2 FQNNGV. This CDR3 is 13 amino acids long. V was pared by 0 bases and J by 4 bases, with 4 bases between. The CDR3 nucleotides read TGTGCCAGCAGCTTAGAGTCGTACAATGAGCAGTTCTTC. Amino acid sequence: CASSLESYNEQFF.

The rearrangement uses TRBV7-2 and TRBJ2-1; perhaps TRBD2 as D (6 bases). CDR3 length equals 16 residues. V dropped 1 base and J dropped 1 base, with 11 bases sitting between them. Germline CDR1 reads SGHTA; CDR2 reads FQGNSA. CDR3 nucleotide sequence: TGTGCCAGCAGCTTAGGGTCGGGAGTTTCCTACAATGAGCAGTTCTTC. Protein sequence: CASSLGSGVSYNEQFF.

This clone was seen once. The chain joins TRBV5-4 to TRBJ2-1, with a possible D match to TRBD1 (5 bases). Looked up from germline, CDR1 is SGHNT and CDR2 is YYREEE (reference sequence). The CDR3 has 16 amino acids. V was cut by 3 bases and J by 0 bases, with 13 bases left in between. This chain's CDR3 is CASSSPDRASYNEQFF. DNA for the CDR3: TGTGCCAGCAGCTCCCCCGACAGAGCCTCCTACAATGAGCAGTTCTTC.

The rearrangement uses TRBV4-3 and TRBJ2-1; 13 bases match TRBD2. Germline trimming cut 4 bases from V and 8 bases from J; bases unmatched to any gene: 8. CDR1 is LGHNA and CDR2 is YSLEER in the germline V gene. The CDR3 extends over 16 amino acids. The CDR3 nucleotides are TGCGCCAGCAGCCGGGCGGGACTAGCGGGAATTGATGAGCAGTTCTTC. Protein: CASSRAGLAGIDEQFF.

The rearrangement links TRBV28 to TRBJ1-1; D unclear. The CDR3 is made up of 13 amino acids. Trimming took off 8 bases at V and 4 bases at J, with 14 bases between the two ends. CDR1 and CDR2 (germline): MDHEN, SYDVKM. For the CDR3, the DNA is TGTGCCAGCCTAACAGATCAACGCACTGAAGCTTTCTTT. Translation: CASLTDQRTEAFF.

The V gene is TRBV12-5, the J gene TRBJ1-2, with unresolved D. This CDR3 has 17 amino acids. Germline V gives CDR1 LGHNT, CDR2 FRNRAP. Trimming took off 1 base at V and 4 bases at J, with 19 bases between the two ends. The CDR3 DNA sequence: TGTGCTAGTGGTTTGGCCCCCACCCGGGTGTCAGTCTATGGCTACACCTTC. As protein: CASGLAPTRVSVYGYTF.

The CDR3 DNA reads TGCGCCAGCAGCTTGTGGGCTGCCGGACAGGGGACAGATACGCAGTATTTT. As protein: CASSLWAAGQGTDTQYF. The rearrangement links TRBV5-1 to TRBJ2-3; 9 bases map to TRBD1. Germline trimming cut 1 base from V and 3 bases from J; bases unmatched to any gene: 9. Germline V gene data show CDR1 as SGHRS and CDR2 as YFSETQ. There are 17 residues in the CDR3.

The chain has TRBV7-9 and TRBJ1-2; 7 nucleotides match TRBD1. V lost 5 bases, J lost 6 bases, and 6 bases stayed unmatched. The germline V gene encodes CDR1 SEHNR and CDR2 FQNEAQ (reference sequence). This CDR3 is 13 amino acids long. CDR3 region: CASSIDRADGYTF. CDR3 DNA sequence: TGTGCCAGCAGCATCGACAGGGCCGATGGCTACACCTTC.

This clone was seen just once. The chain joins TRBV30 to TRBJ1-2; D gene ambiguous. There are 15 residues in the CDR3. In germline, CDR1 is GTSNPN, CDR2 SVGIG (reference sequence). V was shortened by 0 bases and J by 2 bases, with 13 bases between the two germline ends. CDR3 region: CAWSVFGRRNYGYTF. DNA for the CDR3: TGTGCCTGGAGTGTATTTGGCAGAAGAAACTATGGCTACACCTTC.

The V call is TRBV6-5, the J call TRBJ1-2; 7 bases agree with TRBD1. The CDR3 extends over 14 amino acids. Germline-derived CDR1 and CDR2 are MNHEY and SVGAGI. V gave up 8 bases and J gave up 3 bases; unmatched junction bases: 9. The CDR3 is CASSFTGDDYGYTF. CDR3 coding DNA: TGTGCCAGCTCCTTTACAGGGGATGACTATGGCTACACCTTC.

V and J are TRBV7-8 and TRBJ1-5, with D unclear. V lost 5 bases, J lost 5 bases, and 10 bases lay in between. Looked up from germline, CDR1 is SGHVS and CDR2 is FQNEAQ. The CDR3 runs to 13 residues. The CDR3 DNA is TGTGCCAGCAGCCCCCTTGGAGATCAGCCCCAGCATTTT. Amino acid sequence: CASSPLGDQPQHF.

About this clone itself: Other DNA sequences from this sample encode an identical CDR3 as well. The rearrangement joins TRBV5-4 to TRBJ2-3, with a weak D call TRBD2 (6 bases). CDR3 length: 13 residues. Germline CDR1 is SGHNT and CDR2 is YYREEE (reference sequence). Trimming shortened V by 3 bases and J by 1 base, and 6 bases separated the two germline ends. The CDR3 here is CASSSSGTDTQYF. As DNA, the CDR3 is TGTGCCAGCAGCTCTAGCGGCACAGATACGCAGTATTTT.

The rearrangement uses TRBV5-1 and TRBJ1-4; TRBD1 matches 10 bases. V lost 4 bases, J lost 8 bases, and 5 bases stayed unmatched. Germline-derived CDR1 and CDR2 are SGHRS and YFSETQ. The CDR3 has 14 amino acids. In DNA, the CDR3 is TGCGCCAGCAGCCCTGGACAGGGGGAAGAAAAACTGTTTTTT. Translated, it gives CASSPGQGEEKLFF. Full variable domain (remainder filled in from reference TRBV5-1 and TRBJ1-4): KAGVTQTPRYLIKTRGQQVTLSCSPISGHRSVSWYQQTPGQGLQFLFEYFSETQRNKGNFPGRFSGRQFSNSRSEMNVSTLELGDSALYLCASSPGQGEEKLFFGSGTQLSVL.

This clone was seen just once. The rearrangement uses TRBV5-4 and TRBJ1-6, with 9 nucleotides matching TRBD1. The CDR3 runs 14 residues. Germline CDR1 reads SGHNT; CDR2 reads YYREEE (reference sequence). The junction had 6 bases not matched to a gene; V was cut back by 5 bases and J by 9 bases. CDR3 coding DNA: TGTGCCAGCAGTGGACAGGGGTTGATTTCACCCCTCCACTTT. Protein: CASSGQGLISPLHF.